Below, 26 T cell receptor beta chains from the same sample are listed, as sequenced in a study of T cells after yellow fever vaccination. TCRdb called the 5' RACE reads again in MiXCR, with one record for every CDR3 protein. The sample records 300,000 to 350,000 distinct CDR3 sequences, around 4.1% being singletons. Specimen: PBMCs, collected 5 days after the yellow fever booster vaccination. The origin of the receptors is a man aged 18 to 30 who received the YFV17D yellow fever vaccine.

This clonotype was observed a few times. This chain joins TRBV20-1 and TRBJ1-1; D is ambiguous. This CDR3 contains 12 residues. Trimming cost V 3 bases and J 2 bases, with 7 bases left between them. The V gene's germline CDR1 is DFQATT and CDR2 SNEGSKA (reference sequence). CDR3 sequence reads: CSASLTNTEAFF. As DNA, the CDR3 is TGCAGTGCTAGTCTAACCAACACTGAAGCTTTCTTT.

This clonotype was recorded a few times. The V gene is TRBV6-2 or TRBV6-3, the J gene TRBJ2-7; D is possibly TRBD1 or TRBD2 (6 bases each). Trimming pared 7 bases from V and 6 bases from J, leaving 16 bases between. The CDR3 is 13 amino acids. Looked up from germline, CDR1 is MNHEY and CDR2 is SVGEGT. The CDR3 DNA is TGTGCCAGCATCCCCGCCGGAGGGGGCGAGCAGTACGTC. Amino acids: CASIPAGGGEQYV.

This chain connects TRBV3-1 to TRBJ2-7; TRBD2 agrees at 13 bases. From germline, CDR1 is LGHDT and CDR2 YNNKEL (reference sequence). CDR3 length: 16 amino acids. With V trimmed by 3 bases and J by 9 bases, 11 bases remained unmatched. CDR3 loop: CASSHSEGLAGLAQYF. CDR3 in DNA: TGTGCCAGCAGCCACTCCGAGGGACTAGCGGGGTTGGCGCAGTACTTC.

The chain combines TRBV20-1 with TRBJ2-1, with 9 bases lining up with TRBD2. J lost 0 bases, V lost 5 bases, and 8 bases had no gene match. This CDR3 region has 16 residues. Germline-derived CDR1 and CDR2 are DFQATT and SNEGSKA (reference sequence). The CDR3 is CSALQSGGSSYNEQFF. CDR3 in DNA: TGCAGTGCTCTACAGAGCGGGGGGAGCTCCTACAATGAGCAGTTCTTC.

There are many counts of this clonotype. The CDR3 loop reads CSARMAGGVNQPQHF. The CDR3 bases are TGCAGTGCTAGAATGGCAGGGGGCGTAAATCAGCCCCAGCATTTT. This chain links TRBV20-1 with TRBJ1-5; 8 bases line up with TRBD1. This CDR3 region has 15 residues. The trim removed 2 bases at V and 4 bases at J, leaving 7 bases unmatched. Germline-derived CDR1 and CDR2 are DFQATT and SNEGSKA (reference sequence).

This clonotype was counted between two and nine times. J is TRBJ2-3 and V is TRBV6-5; TRBD2 agrees at 10 bases. The germline gives CDR1 MNHEY, CDR2 SVGAGI. The CDR3 contains 19 residues. J gave up 0 bases and V 0 bases, and 9 bases lay outside the gene matches. The CDR3, as DNA: TGTGCCAGCAGTTACTCTGGGTTAGCGGGGGGCCTAAGCACAGATACGCAGTATTTT. It encodes CASSYSGLAGGLSTDTQYF.

There are many counts of this clonotype. J is TRBJ2-2 and V is TRBV12-5; 13 nucleotides align to TRBD2. The CDR3 is 16 amino acids. CDR1 and CDR2 from the germline V gene are LGHNT and FRNRAP. The V segment lost 6 bases and the J segment 3 bases; nucleotides outside the gene matches: 4. The CDR3 nucleotides read TGTGCTAGTGGCAGGACTAGCGGGGGAGACACCGGGGAGCTGTTTTTT. It yields the protein CASGRTSGGDTGELFF.

V gene TRBV4-3 combines with J gene TRBJ2-6; D is unresolved. Germline CDR1 LGHNA, CDR2 YSLEER. The V gene lost 0 bases and the J gene lost 0 bases, with 6 bases spanning the gap. The CDR3 is 16 residues long. DNA of the CDR3: TGCGCCAGCAGCCAAGATAAGTCCTCTGGGGCCAACGTCCTGACTTTC. It is translated as CASSQDKSSGANVLTF.

This clonotype was detected a few times. The chain uses TRBV5-6 and TRBJ2-7; no definite D call. The germline V and J ends were trimmed by 4 bases and 3 bases, with 14 bases remaining between them. CDR3 length: 14 amino acids. Germline assignment: CDR1 SGHDT and CDR2 YYEEEE. CDR3 residues: CASSPRIDSYEQYV. DNA of the CDR3: TGTGCCAGCAGCCCCCGGATTGATAGCTACGAGCAGTACGTC.

This clonotype was seen a handful of times. The gene calls are TRBV6-5 and TRBJ1-2; D unclear. Germline V CDR1 and CDR2: MNHEY, SVGAGI. The CDR3 has 15 residues. The V gene lost 0 bases and the J gene lost 2 bases, with 10 bases spanning the gap. In nucleotides, the CDR3 is TGTGCCAGCAGTTACTCGATCAGGAGCAACTATGGCTACACCTTC. Translation: CASSYSIRSNYGYTF.

This clonotype was observed at least ten times. The chain uses TRBV30 and TRBJ2-5; unclear D gene. Germline values: CDR1 GTSNPN, CDR2 SVGIG (reference sequence). Between the trimmed V and J ends, which lost 0 bases and 5 bases, there was a span of 4 bases. The CDR3 extends over 11 amino acids. The CDR3, as DNA: TGTGCCTGGAGTGTACCGGAGACCCAGTACTTC. This translates into CAWSVPETQYF.

The V call is TRBV4-2, the J call TRBJ1-2; D unresolved. V dropped 2 bases and J dropped 2 bases, with 18 bases sitting between them. This CDR3 is built from 17 residues. Germline V CDR1 and CDR2: LGHNA, YNFKEQ. The CDR3 DNA is TGTGCCAGCAGCCAACACACCTCCTTCGACGGGAACTATGGCTACACCTTC. Protein sequence: CASSQHTSFDGNYGYTF.

This clonotype came up many times. The chain uses TRBV29-1 and TRBJ2-3; D unclear. The CDR3 totals 12 residues. The germline V and J ends were trimmed by 6 bases and 2 bases, with 9 bases remaining between them. Germline V gene data show CDR1 as SQVTM and CDR2 as ANQGSEA. This CDR3 is CSVGLTTDTQYF. The CDR3 DNA sequence: TGCAGCGTAGGTCTTACCACAGATACGCAGTATTTT.

The rearrangement uses TRBV5-4 and TRBJ1-4; D is unclear. V was pared by 4 bases and J by 6 bases, with 7 bases between. Germline CDR1 and CDR2: SGHNT and YYREEE (reference sequence). The CDR3 spans 12 residues. The CDR3 reads CASSTPDEKLFF. In DNA form, the CDR3 reads TGTGCCAGCAGCACCCCGGATGAAAAACTGTTTTTT. Full variable domain (rest looked up from reference TRBV5-4 and TRBJ1-4): ETGVTQSPTHLIKTRGQQVTLRCSSQSGHNTVSWYQQALGQGPQFIFQYYREEENGRGNFPPRFSGLQFPNYSSELNVNALELDDSALYLCASSTPDEKLFFGSGTQLSVL.

The V and J genes are TRBV5-6 and TRBJ1-5; D uncertain. The CDR3 sequence is 12 residues long. Germline V CDR1 and CDR2: SGHDT, YYEEEE. The V end lost 5 bases, the J end lost 5 bases, and 8 bases lay between the germline ends. This chain's CDR3 is CASSDPYQPQHF. CDR3 nucleotides: TGTGCCAGCAGTGACCCATATCAGCCCCAGCATTTT.

This clonotype was seen repeatedly, ten times or more. The chain employs TRBV5-1 and TRBJ2-5; D may match TRBD1 or TRBD2 (5 bases each). Germline V gene sequence: CDR1 SGHRS, CDR2 YFSETQ. This CDR3 spans 18 amino acids. Trimming removed 3 bases at V and 1 base at J, with 22 bases between. CDR3 sequence (DNA): TGCGCCAGCAGCTGGGGCCCGGGACCCACAGAAAGCCAAGAGACCCAGTACTTC. This gives the protein CASSWGPGPTESQETQYF.

This clonotype appeared a few times. The CDR3 here is CASSVGIVSSPLHF. For the CDR3, the DNA is TGTGCCAGCAGCGTAGGCATTGTCAGTTCACCCCTCCACTTT. The chain combines TRBV9 with TRBJ1-6; no clear D. Trimming stripped 0 bases from V and 9 bases from J, with 10 bases between. This CDR3 is 14 amino acids long. The germline CDR1 and CDR2 sequences are SGDLS and YYNGEE.

This clonotype was counted only a few times. V and J are TRBV4-3 and TRBJ2-3, with 8 bases that match TRBD2. The CDR3 has 20 amino acids. Germline V gives CDR1 LGHNA, CDR2 YSLEER. V trimming: 4 bases; J trimming: 1 base; junction bases outside the gene matches: 19. The CDR3 loop is CASSRRTSTETVDRTDTQYF. The CDR3 region has the DNA TGCGCCAGCAGCCGGAGGACTAGCACAGAAACCGTAGACCGCACAGATACGCAGTATTTT.

This clonotype was seen many times. The chain uses TRBV7-2 and TRBJ2-1; TRBD2 aligns across 12 bases. The CDR3 is made up of 16 amino acids. The germline gives CDR1 SGHTA, CDR2 FQGNSA. With V trimmed by 4 bases and J by 12 bases, 13 bases remained unmatched. The CDR3 spells CASSSSGGALVSGQFF. CDR3 nucleotide sequence: TGTGCCAGCAGCTCTAGCGGGGGGGCCCTTGTGAGCGGGCAGTTCTTC.

The chain combines TRBV11-3 with TRBJ2-3, with TRBD2 matching 11 bases. The V gene end was trimmed by 5 bases and the J gene end by 3 bases; junction bases not matched to a gene: 7. Germline V CDR1 and CDR2: SGHNT, YENEEA. This CDR3 region has 16 residues. CDR3 sequence reads: CASSTLAGGPTDTQYF. The CDR3 DNA reads TGTGCCAGCAGCACCTTAGCGGGGGGGCCAACAGATACGCAGTATTTT.

There are many counts of this clonotype. The chain is built from TRBV6-5 and TRBJ2-1; D could derive from TRBD1 or TRBD2 (5 bases each). The CDR3 spans 15 residues. In germline, CDR1 is MNHEY, CDR2 SVGAGI. The germline V and J ends were trimmed by 5 bases and 4 bases, with 15 bases remaining between them. The CDR3 DNA reads TGTGCCAGCAGTCGGGACCCTGTATCTTACAATGAGCAGTTCTTC. This codes for CASSRDPVSYNEQFF.

The table lists this clonotype with many counts. This chain joins TRBV5-1 and TRBJ1-5, with D maybe TRBD1 (5 bases). The germline V and J ends were trimmed by 0 bases and 0 bases, with 13 bases remaining between them. Germline loops: CDR1 SGHRS, CDR2 YFSETQ. This CDR3 has 17 residues. The CDR3 reads CASSLDGTPNSNQPQHF. In DNA, the CDR3 is TGCGCCAGCAGCTTGGACGGGACCCCAAATAGCAATCAGCCCCAGCATTTT.

As for this clonotype: This may be a read error: a much more frequent sequence differs by one nucleotide. The chain couples TRBV4-3 to TRBJ2-3; 12 positions match TRBD2. The CDR3 spans 17 residues. Germline V gene data show CDR1 as LGHNA and CDR2 as YSLEER. The CDR3 reads CACSQSWTSGGTDTQYF. CDR3 sequence (DNA): TGCGCCTGCAGCCAATCCTGGACTAGCGGGGGCACAGATACGCAGTATTTT.

This clonotype was seen only a few times. This chain links TRBV10-3 with TRBJ1-5; D unresolved. The CDR3 consists of 15 residues. V was cut by 0 bases and J by 4 bases, with 10 bases left in between. The germline V gene has CDR1 ENHRY and CDR2 SYGVKD. In DNA form, the CDR3 reads TGTGCCATCAGTGAGTCGTCGGATTGGAATCAGCCCCAGCATTTT. It specifies CAISESSDWNQPQHF.

Ten or more counts support this clonotype. The rearrangement links TRBV29-1 to TRBJ1-4; 7 bases align to TRBD1. The germline gives CDR1 SQVTM, CDR2 ANQGSEA. Trimming removed 0 bases from V and 13 bases from J; junction bases left unmatched: 11. The length of the CDR3 is 14 residues. The CDR3 loop is CSVEDNRGGVGLFF. In DNA, the CDR3 is TGCAGCGTTGAAGATAACAGGGGAGGGGTTGGACTGTTTTTT.

This chain connects TRBV29-1 to TRBJ1-1; tentatively, D is TRBD1 (5 bases). CDR3 length: 13 residues. V was trimmed by 4 bases and J by 4 bases, leaving 13 bases between them. The germline V gene encodes CDR1 SQVTM and CDR2 ANQGSEA. The CDR3 DNA sequence: TGCAGCGTTGTCCCCAGGGAGTCCACTGAAGCTTTCTTT. Protein sequence: CSVVPRESTEAFF.